Below are 31 T cell receptor beta chains sequenced from a single sample in a study of shared clonotypes between healthy human individuals. Profiling relied on immunoSEQ multiplex PCR, and the TCRdb table lists in-frame clones only, not all of them. This sample has nearly 500,000 clones, with 76% found just once. Sequenced sample: PBMCs. These receptors came from a woman aged 40 to 50 in good health. Some clones in this sample may be carry-over from other donors' samples.

This clone was detected a few times. The CDR3 loop reads CASSLDRETYEQYF. The DNA for the CDR3 is TGTGCCAGCAGCTTGGACAGGGAAACCTACGAGCAGTACTTC. The chain links TRBV11-2 to TRBJ2-7; 8 bases are a match to TRBD1. With V trimmed by 3 bases and J by 2 bases, 3 bases remained unmatched. Germline loops: CDR1 SGHAT, CDR2 FQNNGV. The CDR3 is 14 residues long.

The sample holds a few counts of this clone. The chain links TRBV11-2 to TRBJ2-2; 8 nucleotides match TRBD2. After removal of 2 bases from V and 6 bases from J, the junction contained 2 bases not matched to a gene. The germline V gene has CDR1 SGHAT and CDR2 FQNNGV. CDR3 length: 14 amino acids. The CDR3 bases are TGTGCCAGCAGCTTACAGACTAGCGCCGGGGAGCTGTTTTTT. The encoded protein is CASSLQTSAGELFF.

J is TRBJ2-2 and V is TRBV7-6, with 10 bases aligning to TRBD2. CDR3 length: 16 amino acids. V was clipped by 5 bases and J by 1 base; unmatched bases: 4. CDR1 and CDR2 (germline): SGHVS, FNYEAQ. CDR3: CASSITSGMNTGELFF. DNA for the CDR3: TGTGCCAGCAGCATAACTAGCGGGATGAACACCGGGGAGCTGTTTTTT.

This clone was recorded at least ten times. The chain combines TRBV5-1 with TRBJ1-1; weak D call: TRBD1 (5 bases). The V end was cut by 3 bases, the J end by 5 bases, with 17 bases between. The CDR3 is 15 amino acids. Germline CDR1 reads SGHRS; CDR2 reads YFSETQ. CDR3 bases: TGCGCCAGCAGCTCTCAGGGAGGAGGAGGGACTGAAGCTTTCTTT. Translating it yields CASSSQGGGGTEAFF.

J is TRBJ2-5 and V is TRBV5-1; D is possibly TRBD2 (6 bases). The CDR3 spans 13 residues. Germline lookup yields CDR1 SGHRS and CDR2 YFSETQ. Between the trimmed V and J ends, which lost 4 bases and 4 bases, there was a span of 11 bases. Here the CDR3 DNA reads TGCGCCAGCAGCCGGGGGAGCGGAGAGACCCAGTACTTC. This translates into CASSRGSGETQYF. Using reference TRBV5-1 and TRBJ2-5 for the parts outside the CDR3, the full variable domain is KAGVTQTPRYLIKTRGQQVTLSCSPISGHRSVSWYQQTPGQGLQFLFEYFSETQRNKGNFPGRFSGRQFSNSRSEMNVSTLELGDSALYLCASSRGSGETQYFGPGTRLLVL.

The chain links TRBV5-1 to TRBJ1-2; the D gene is possibly TRBD1 (5 bases). CDR1 and CDR2 (germline): SGHRS, YFSETQ. The CDR3 runs 14 residues. Deletions cut 0 bases from V and 8 bases from J, with 14 bases between. The CDR3, as DNA: TGCGCCAGCAGCTTGGAGGGGCAGACGACCGGCTACACCTTC. It translates to CASSLEGQTTGYTF.

The genes are TRBV27 and TRBJ2-1; weak D call: TRBD2 (6 bases). V lost 6 bases to trimming and J lost 7 bases, with 28 bases between them. The CDR3 is 18 amino acids. The germline V gene encodes CDR1 MNHEY and CDR2 SMNVEV (reference sequence). In DNA, the CDR3 is TGTGCCAGCAGCCCGCGTAGGGCGGGAACTTCTCCGGGGAATGAGCAGTTCTTC. As protein: CASSPRRAGTSPGNEQFF.

This clone was found a few times. The genes are TRBV9 and TRBJ1-1, with D uncertain. V shed 2 bases and J shed 3 bases, with 8 bases lying between them. CDR3 size: 13 residues. Germline lookup yields CDR1 SGDLS and CDR2 YYNGEE. In nucleotides, the CDR3 is TGTGCCAGCAGCGTTGGGATCCACACTGAAGCTTTCTTT. Translation gives CASSVGIHTEAFF.

The rearrangement uses TRBV7-9 and TRBJ1-1; possibly TRBD1 for D (6 bases). The CDR3 is made up of 14 amino acids. The germline gives CDR1 SEHNR, CDR2 FQNEAQ (reference sequence). The V and J ends lost 4 bases and 5 bases respectively, with 14 bases between them. The DNA for the CDR3 is TGTGCCAGCAGCTCACAGGGTGCTGCTACTGAAGCTTTCTTT. Translation: CASSSQGAATEAFF.

This clone was observed a few times. J is TRBJ2-2 and V is TRBV5-4; TRBD1 matches at 9 bases. Trimming removed 1 base from V and 6 bases from J; junction bases left unmatched: 4. This CDR3 has 15 residues. The V gene's germline CDR1 is SGHNT and CDR2 YYREEE (reference sequence). CDR3 in DNA: TGTGCCAGCAGCTTGTCACAGGGGGCTTCCGGGGAGCTGTTTTTT. Its protein product is CASSLSQGASGELFF.

This chain connects TRBV4-2 to TRBJ2-5, with D maybe TRBD2 (6 bases). CDR1 is LGHNA, CDR2 YNFKEQ, per germline. V lost 5 bases and J 1 base, leaving 11 bases between the germline ends. This CDR3 comprises 14 residues. CDR3 nucleotides: TGTGCCAGCAGCACCGGACTACCCCAAGAGACCCAGTACTTC. Protein: CASSTGLPQETQYF.

This sequence joins TRBV6-5 and TRBJ1-5; D possibly corresponds to TRBD1 (5 bases). Germline V gene data show CDR1 as MNHEY and CDR2 as SVGAGI. CDR3 length: 14 residues. V dropped 5 bases and J dropped 7 bases, with 15 bases sitting between them. CDR3 loop: CASSRDLVGQPQHF. DNA of the CDR3: TGTGCCAGCAGTCGGGACCTGGTAGGGCAGCCCCAGCATTTT.

The chain combines TRBV15 with TRBJ2-2; no definite D call. This CDR3 has 14 amino acids. Looked up from germline, CDR1 is LNHNV and CDR2 is YYDKDF (reference sequence). Deletions cut 0 bases from V and 1 base from J, with 3 bases between. CDR3 sequence (DNA): TGTGCCACCAGCAGAGAAGGGAACACCGGGGAGCTGTTTTTT. The encoded protein is CATSREGNTGELFF.

The chain links TRBV6-9 to TRBJ2-2; D is tentatively TRBD1 or TRBD2 (5 bases each). Trimming removed 3 bases at V and 4 bases at J, with 12 bases between. CDR1 is MNHGY, CDR2 SVAAGI, per germline. This CDR3 is built from 15 residues. As DNA, the CDR3 is TGTGCCAGCAGTTACGGGGACGACCCCACCGGGGAGCTGTTTTTT. It translates to CASSYGDDPTGELFF.

This clone was counted once. In DNA, the CDR3 is TGTGCCAGCAGCCGGGAGACTAGCGGGACGTTCGATGAGCAGTTCTTC. Its translation is CASSRETSGTFDEQFF. The chain carries TRBV4-2 and TRBJ2-1; 11 nucleotides agree with TRBD2. The CDR3 consists of 16 residues. V trimming: 4 bases; J trimming: 8 bases; junction bases outside the gene matches: 10. Per germline, CDR1 LGHNA and CDR2 YNFKEQ.

The genes are TRBV19 and TRBJ1-2, with D tentatively TRBD1 (5 bases). This CDR3 region has 15 residues. Trimming removed 3 bases from V and 8 bases from J, with 19 bases in between. Germline lookup yields CDR1 LNHDA and CDR2 SQIVND (reference sequence). CDR3 nucleotides: TGTGCCAGTAGTATGGTAGGGGACGTCCTTAGCGGCTACACCTTC. Its translation: CASSMVGDVLSGYTF.

The chain combines TRBV5-1 with TRBJ1-5; D gene ambiguous. The CDR3 is 15 amino acids. Germline CDR1 is SGHRS and CDR2 is YFSETQ. V dropped 0 bases and J dropped 0 bases, with 7 bases sitting between them. CDR3 loop: CASSLAGNSNQPQHF. Written as DNA, the CDR3 is TGCGCCAGCAGCTTGGCCGGGAATAGCAATCAGCCCCAGCATTTT.

This chain uses TRBV19 with TRBJ2-2; D remains ambiguous. Per germline, CDR1 LNHDA and CDR2 SQIVND (reference sequence). This CDR3 is 13 amino acids long. Trimming cost V 6 bases and J 3 bases, with 8 bases left between them. The CDR3 DNA is TGTGCCAGTAGAAGAAGGGACACCGGGGAGCTGTTTTTT. This sequence encodes CASRRRDTGELFF.

The J gene is TRBJ2-1, the V gene TRBV28, with 8 nucleotides matching TRBD1. The length of the CDR3 is 16 residues. Looked up from germline, CDR1 is MDHEN and CDR2 is SYDVKM. J gave up 0 bases and V 3 bases, and 4 bases lay outside the gene matches. The CDR3: CASSFSTGGSYNEQFF. In DNA form, the CDR3 reads TGTGCCAGCAGTTTCTCAACAGGGGGCTCCTACAATGAGCAGTTCTTC.

This chain uses TRBV5-1 with TRBJ2-7; TRBD2 is a possible D gene (6 bases). The CDR3 is 14 residues long. CDR1 and CDR2 from the germline V gene are SGHRS and YFSETQ. The V end was cut by 0 bases, the J end by 6 bases, with 13 bases between. CDR3 region: CASSLVAGMGEQYF. CDR3 bases: TGCGCCAGCAGCTTGGTGGCGGGAATGGGCGAGCAGTACTTC.

V and J are TRBV28 and TRBJ2-2; D might be TRBD2 (6 bases). With 4 bases removed from V and 9 bases from J, the gap between germline ends came to 18 bases. The germline CDR1 and CDR2 sequences are MDHEN and SYDVKM. The CDR3 has 15 residues. In nucleotides, the CDR3 is TGTGCCAGCAGTTCCCGGGACTTGGGAGGCCGGGAGCTGTTTTTT. This encodes CASSSRDLGGRELFF.

This clone was seen more than once but under ten times. This chain uses TRBV7-8 with TRBJ2-7, with 7 bases fitting TRBD1. The CDR3 extends over 13 amino acids. Per the germline V gene, CDR1 is SGHVS and CDR2 is FQNEAQ. V lost 6 bases and J lost 1; bases outside the gene matches: 3. The CDR3 DNA follows: TGTGCCAGCAGTGGGACAGAATCCTACGAGCAGTACTTC. Its translation is CASSGTESYEQYF. The whole variable domain, filled in from reference TRBV7-8 and TRBJ2-7, reads GAGVSQSPRYKVAKRGQDVALRCDPISGHVSLFWYQQALGQGPEFLTYFQNEAQLDKSGLPSDRFFAERPEGSVSTLKIQRTQQEDSAVYLCASSGTESYEQYFGPGTRLTVT.

The rearrangement joins TRBV11-1 to TRBJ2-7, with D perhaps TRBD1 (6 bases). The V end lost 5 bases, the J end lost 2 bases, and 16 bases lay between the germline ends. This CDR3 contains 15 residues. CDR1 and CDR2 from the germline V gene are SGHAT and FQDESV (reference sequence). The CDR3 coding sequence is TGTGCCAGCAGCCTCAGCCCAGGGGAGACCTACGAGCAGTACTTC. Translating gives CASSLSPGETYEQYF. The complete variable domain, with remaining parts taken from reference TRBV11-1 and TRBJ2-7, reads EAEVAQSPRYKITEKSQAVAFWCDPISGHATLYWYRQILGQGPELLVQFQDESVVDDSQLPKDRFSAERLKGVDSTLKIQPAELGDSAMYLCASSLSPGETYEQYFGPGTRLTVT.

The V call is TRBV29-1, the J call TRBJ2-1, with TRBD2 matching over 7 bases. This CDR3 is 14 amino acids long. Trimming cost V 5 bases and J 4 bases; bases outside gene matches: 8. CDR1 and CDR2 from the germline V gene are SQVTM and ANQGSEA. CDR3 in amino acids: CSVLEGGWYNEQFF. Written as DNA, the CDR3 is TGCAGCGTTCTTGAGGGAGGGTGGTACAATGAGCAGTTCTTC.

This clone was detected once. The chain combines TRBV27 with TRBJ1-1; 9 positions match TRBD1. In germline, CDR1 is MNHEY, CDR2 SMNVEV (reference sequence). The V gene end was trimmed by 6 bases and the J gene end by 1 base; junction bases not matched to a gene: 6. The CDR3 is 15 amino acids. Here the CDR3 reads CASSRQGQGNTEAFF. The DNA for the CDR3 is TGTGCCAGCAGCAGGCAGGGACAGGGGAACACTGAAGCTTTCTTT.

V usage is TRBV19 and J usage is TRBJ2-7; 12 bases align to TRBD1. The CDR3 spans 15 residues. The germline V gene encodes CDR1 LNHDA and CDR2 SQIVND (reference sequence). Trimming at V came to 7 bases and at J to 7 bases, leaving 11 bases not matched to a gene. The chain's CDR3 is CASKNRDRGPEEQYF. The DNA for the CDR3 is TGTGCCAGTAAAAACCGGGACAGGGGGCCGGAGGAGCAGTACTTC.

Concerning this clone itself: Since a much larger clone is just one base distant, this may be a read error. In the same sample, other DNA sequences code for this CDR3. V and J are TRBV30 and TRBJ2-2; 8 bases line up with TRBD1. The CDR3 totals 13 residues. In germline, CDR1 is GTSNPN, CDR2 SVGIG (reference sequence). CDR3 sequence (DNA): TGTGCCTGGAGTGGGACAGGGTCCGGGGAGCTGTTTTTC. It encodes CAWSGTGSGELFF.

This chain connects TRBV9 to TRBJ1-1; TRBD1 aligns across 7 bases. J lost 2 bases, V lost 4 bases, and 11 bases had no gene match. CDR3 size: 16 residues. Per germline, CDR1 SGDLS and CDR2 YYNGEE. CDR3 sequence (DNA): TGTGCCAGCAGCACCCAGCGACAGGGCGGAAACACTGAAGCTTTCTTT. Amino acid sequence: CASSTQRQGGNTEAFF.

The rearrangement links TRBV10-2 to TRBJ2-5, with 9 bases that match TRBD2. Looked up from germline, CDR1 is WSHSY and CDR2 is SAAADI. The CDR3 runs 13 residues. With 10 bases clipped from V and 2 bases from J, the junction kept 5 bases outside the gene matches. CDR3 sequence (DNA): TGCGCCACCGGGACTAGCCGTCAAGAGACCCAGTACTTC. It specifies CATGTSRQETQYF.

This sequence joins TRBV11-2 and TRBJ1-4; D perhaps matches TRBD1 (6 bases). Germline V gives CDR1 SGHAT, CDR2 FQNNGV. V shed 6 bases and J shed 5 bases, with 13 bases lying between them. The CDR3 sequence is 14 residues long. The CDR3 loop is CASSYKQGNEKLFF. The CDR3 DNA reads TGTGCCAGCAGTTATAAACAGGGCAATGAAAAACTGTTTTTT.

V gene TRBV6-1 combines with J gene TRBJ1-3, with D possibly matching TRBD1 (6 bases). Trimming cost V 4 bases and J 9 bases, with 19 bases left between them. CDR1 is MNHNS, CDR2 SASEGT, per germline. The CDR3 is 15 residues long. CDR3 nucleotide sequence: TGTGCCAGCAGTGGTGAAGCAGGGAAGACAGGCACCATATATTTT. This sequence encodes CASSGEAGKTGTIYF.